These 8 T cell receptor beta chains originate from one sample sequenced in a study of monozygotic twins with inflammatory bowel disease. TCRdb reprocessed the 5' RACE reads and keeps a single row for each CDR3 protein, giving no DNA. The sample totals 85,000 to 110,000 distinct CDR3 sequences; its top ten clones hold under 2.5%. Sequencing was performed on blood. The receptor source for this set is a human donor with ulcerative colitis or Crohn's disease, or a healthy co-twin of an affected twin (not recorded which).

V is TRBV11-2 and J is TRBJ1-4. The CDR3 is 17 amino acids. Germline lookup yields CDR1 SGHAT and CDR2 FQNNGV. The CDR3 region is CASSLDRRGKTNEKLFF.

V is TRBV5-1 and J is TRBJ1-2. This CDR3 spans 11 amino acids. CDR1 and CDR2 (germline): SGHRS, YFSETQ. The CDR3 sequence: CASRLEGGYTF.

The V call is TRBV7-9, the J call TRBJ1-1. The CDR3 is 12 amino acids. CDR1 SEHNR and CDR2 FQNEAQ come from the germline V gene (reference sequence). The CDR3 is CASMEGPGEAFF. The variable domain in full, completed from reference TRBV7-9 and TRBJ1-1, reads DTGVSQNPRHKITKRGQNVTFRCDPISEHNRLYWYRQTLGQGPEFLTYFQNEAQLEKSRLLSDRFSAERPKGSFSTLEIQRTEQGDSAMYLCASMEGPGEAFFGQGTRLTVV.

The CDR3 reads CAWSGQAGPYEQYF. The chain uses TRBV30 and TRBJ2-7. The CDR3 contains 14 residues. Germline CDR1 reads GTSNPN; CDR2 reads SVGIG (reference sequence).

V and J are TRBV6-1 and TRBJ1-5. This CDR3 region has 14 residues. Per the germline V gene, CDR1 is MNHNS and CDR2 is SASEGT. This CDR3 reads CASSSTSGGQPQHF.

The rearrangement links TRBV4-2 to TRBJ2-1. The CDR3 contains 17 residues. CDR1 is LGHNA and CDR2 is YNFKEQ in the germline V gene. The chain's CDR3 is CASSQRPTGDIGNEQFF.

This chain connects TRBV7-2 to TRBJ2-5; TCRdb lists TRBD1, though no DNA is available to test this call. This CDR3 has 14 amino acids. Germline loops: CDR1 SGHTA, CDR2 FQGNSA. The chain's CDR3 is CASSRYRAEETQYF.

This chain uses TRBV18 with TRBJ2-1; TCRdb reports TRBD1, a call that lacks DNA to check it against. Germline lookup yields CDR1 KGHSH and CDR2 LQKENI. The CDR3 is 15 amino acids. Here the CDR3 reads CASSPPGQGNNEQFF. The entire variable domain, with the rest obtained from reference TRBV18 and TRBJ2-1, is as follows: NAGVMQNPRHLVRRRGQEARLRCSPMKGHSHVYWYRQLPEEGLKFMVYLQKENIIDESGMPKERFSAEFPKEGPSILRIQQVVRGDSAAYFCASSPPGQGNNEQFFGPGTRLTVL.